Below, one TCR beta chain is given with its context. What it binds is not known. It was RNA transcripts that yielded the amplified TCR beta CDR3 regions. Carried out on the TCR CDR3, a first-round RT-PCR used the HTBI primer set. TCRdb ran MiXCR on the multiplex PCR reads and lists one entry per CDR3 protein. The data hold over 90,000 distinct CDR3 sequences, with over 45% observed a single time. From germline, CDR1 is SQVTM and CDR2 ANQGSEA. This CDR3 comprises 14 residues. Trimming cost V 4 bases and J 1 base, with 10 bases left between them. Stable disease denoted Graves' hyperthyroidism without ophthalmopathy progression within 18 months. PBMCs were sourced from roughly 10 ml fresh peripheral blood. This sample was included in a study of T cells in Graves' hyperthyroidism and ophthalmopathy. Study outcomes and limitations: Researchers found most expanded thyroid clonotypes above 0.001 in blood as well. Researchers report that a 13 V-J model separated ophthalmopathy from stable hyperthyroidism.

This sequence was found in a man aged 40-49 years with Graves' hyperthyroidism. The sequencing sample was made of blood. The J gene is TRBJ2-2, the V gene TRBV29-1; no firm D call. CDR3 DNA sequence: TGCAGCGTTGGAGACTGGCAGAACACCGGGGAGCTGTTTTTT. It encodes CSVGDWQNTGELFF.